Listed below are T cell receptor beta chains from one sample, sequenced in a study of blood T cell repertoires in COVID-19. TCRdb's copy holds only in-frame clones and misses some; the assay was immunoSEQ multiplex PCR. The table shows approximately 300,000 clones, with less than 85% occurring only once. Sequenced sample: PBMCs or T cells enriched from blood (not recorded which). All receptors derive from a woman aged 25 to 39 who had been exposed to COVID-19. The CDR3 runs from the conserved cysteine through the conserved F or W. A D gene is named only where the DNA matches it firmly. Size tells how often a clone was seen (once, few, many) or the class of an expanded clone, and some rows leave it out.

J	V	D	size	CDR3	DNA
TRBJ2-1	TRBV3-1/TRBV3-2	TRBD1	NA	CASSQPRQGTFSNEQFF	TGTGCCAGCAGCCAACCCCGACAGGGAACCTTCAGCAATGAGCAGTTCTTC
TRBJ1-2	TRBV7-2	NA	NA	CASSQHPNYGYTF	TGTGCCAGCAGCCAACATCCTAACTATGGCTACACCTTC
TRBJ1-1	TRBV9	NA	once	CASSVELLRPGTLGTEAFF	TGTGCCAGCAGCGTAGAACTCCTAAGACCCGGGACATTGGGCACTGAAGCTTTCTTT
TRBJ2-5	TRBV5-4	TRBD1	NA	CASSSGQGSGQETQYF	TGTGCCAGCAGCAGTGGACAGGGGAGTGGTCAAGAGACCCAGTACTTC
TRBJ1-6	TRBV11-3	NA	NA	CASSLDQNSPLHF	TGTGCCAGCAGCTTAGACCAAAATTCACCCCTCCACTTT
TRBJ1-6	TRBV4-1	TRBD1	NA	CASSLATGVNSPLHF	TGCGCCAGCAGCCTAGCGACAGGGGTAAATTCACCCCTCCACTTT
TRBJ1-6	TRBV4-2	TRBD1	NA	CASSQAGTGGETLHF	TGTGCCAGCAGCCAAGCGGGGACAGGGGGAGAAACCCTCCACTTT
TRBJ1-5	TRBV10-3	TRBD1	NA	CAISPQGAGQPQHF	TGTGCCATCAGTCCACAGGGGGCAGGGCAGCCCCAGCATTTT
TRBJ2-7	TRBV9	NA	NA	CASSVEGLAYEQYF	TGTGCCAGCAGCGTGGAGGGGCTCGCCTACGAGCAGTACTTC
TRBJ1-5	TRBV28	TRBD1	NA	CASTAPGQGFYQPQHF	TGTGCCAGCACCGCCCCTGGACAGGGGTTCTATCAGCCCCAGCATTTT
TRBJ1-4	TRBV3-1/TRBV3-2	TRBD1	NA	CASSLGQRITNEKLFF	TGTGCCAGCAGCCTGGGACAGCGCATAACTAATGAAAAACTGTTTTTT
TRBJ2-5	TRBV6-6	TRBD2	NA	CASALGLAVQETQYF	TGTGCCAGCGCTCTAGGACTAGCGGTTCAAGAGACCCAGTACTTC
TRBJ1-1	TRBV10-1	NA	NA	CASSDSTVSTEAFF	TGCGCCAGCAGTGATTCGACAGTTAGCACTGAAGCTTTCTTT